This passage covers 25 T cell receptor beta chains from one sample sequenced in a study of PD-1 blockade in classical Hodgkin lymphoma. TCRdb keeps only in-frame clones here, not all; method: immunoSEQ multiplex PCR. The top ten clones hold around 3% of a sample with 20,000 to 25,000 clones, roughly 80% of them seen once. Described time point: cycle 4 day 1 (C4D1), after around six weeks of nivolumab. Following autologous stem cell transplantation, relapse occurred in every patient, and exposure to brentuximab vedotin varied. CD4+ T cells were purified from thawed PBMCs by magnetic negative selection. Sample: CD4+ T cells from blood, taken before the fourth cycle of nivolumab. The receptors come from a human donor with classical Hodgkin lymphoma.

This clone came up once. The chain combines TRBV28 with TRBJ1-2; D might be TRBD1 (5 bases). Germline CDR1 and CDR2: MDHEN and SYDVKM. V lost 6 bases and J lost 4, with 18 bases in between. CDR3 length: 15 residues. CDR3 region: CASSSLGGAGYGYTF. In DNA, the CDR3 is TGTGCCAGCAGCTCCTTGGGCGGGGCTGGCTATGGCTACACCTTC.

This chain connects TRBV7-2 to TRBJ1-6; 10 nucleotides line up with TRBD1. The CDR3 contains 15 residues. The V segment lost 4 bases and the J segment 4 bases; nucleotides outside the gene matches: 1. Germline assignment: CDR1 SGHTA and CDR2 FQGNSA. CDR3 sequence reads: CASSSGQGYNSPLHF. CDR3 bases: TGTGCCAGCAGCTCGGGACAGGGGTATAATTCACCCCTCCACTTT. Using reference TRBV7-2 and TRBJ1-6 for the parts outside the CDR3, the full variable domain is GAGVSQSPSNKVTEKGKDVELRCDPISGHTALYWYRQSLGQGLEFLIYFQGNSAPDKSGLPSDRFSAERTGGSVSTLTIQRTQQEDSAVYLCASSSGQGYNSPLHFGNGTRLTVT.

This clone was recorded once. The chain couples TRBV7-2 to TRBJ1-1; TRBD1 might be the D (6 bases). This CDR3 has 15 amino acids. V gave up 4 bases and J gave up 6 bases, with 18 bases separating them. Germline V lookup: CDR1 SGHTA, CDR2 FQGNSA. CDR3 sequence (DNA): TGTGCCAGCAGCTCTACAGGACTGGGGGGCTCTGAAGCTTTCTTT. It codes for CASSSTGLGGSEAFF. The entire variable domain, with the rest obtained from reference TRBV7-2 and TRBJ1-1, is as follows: GAGVSQSPSNKVTEKGKDVELRCDPISGHTALYWYRQSLGQGLEFLIYFQGNSAPDKSGLPSDRFSAERTGGSVSTLTIQRTQQEDSAVYLCASSSTGLGGSEAFFGQGTRLTVV.

The DNA for the CDR3 is TGTGCCAGCGGACCCGCAGATACGCAGTATTTT. This sequence encodes CASGPADTQYF. This chain uses TRBV6-5 with TRBJ2-3; D is unclear. Per the germline V gene, CDR1 is MNHEY and CDR2 is SVGAGI. CDR3 length equals 11 residues. V was shortened by 8 bases and J by 4 bases, with 7 bases between the two germline ends.

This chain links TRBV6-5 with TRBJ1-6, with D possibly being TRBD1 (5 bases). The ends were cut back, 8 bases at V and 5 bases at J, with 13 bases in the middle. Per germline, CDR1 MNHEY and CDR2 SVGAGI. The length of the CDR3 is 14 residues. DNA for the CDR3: TGTGCCAGCGCGAGTAGGGGTGATAATTCACCCCTCCACTTT. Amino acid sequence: CASASRGDNSPLHF.

The CDR3 here is CASSPIGEVYEQYF. CDR3 DNA: TGTGCCAGCAGCCCTATCGGAGAAGTTTACGAGCAGTACTTC. The rearrangement joins TRBV5-6 to TRBJ2-7; D gene unclear. CDR3 size: 14 residues. From germline, CDR1 is SGHDT and CDR2 YYEEEE. Trimming removed 4 bases from V and 4 bases from J, with 15 bases in between.

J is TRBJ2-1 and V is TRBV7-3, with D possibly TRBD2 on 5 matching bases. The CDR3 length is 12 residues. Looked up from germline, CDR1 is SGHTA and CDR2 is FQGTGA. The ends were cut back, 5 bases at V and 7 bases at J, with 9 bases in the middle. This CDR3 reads CASSQRDNEQFF. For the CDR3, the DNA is TGTGCCAGCAGCCAGAGGGATAATGAGCAGTTCTTC.

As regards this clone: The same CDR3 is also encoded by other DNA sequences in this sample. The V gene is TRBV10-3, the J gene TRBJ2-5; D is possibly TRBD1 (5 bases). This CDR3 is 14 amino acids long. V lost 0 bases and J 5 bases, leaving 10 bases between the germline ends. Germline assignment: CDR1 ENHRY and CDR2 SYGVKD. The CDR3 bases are TGTGCCATCAGTGAGTCGGGAAGGGGCGAGACCCAGTACTTC. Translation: CAISESGRGETQYF.

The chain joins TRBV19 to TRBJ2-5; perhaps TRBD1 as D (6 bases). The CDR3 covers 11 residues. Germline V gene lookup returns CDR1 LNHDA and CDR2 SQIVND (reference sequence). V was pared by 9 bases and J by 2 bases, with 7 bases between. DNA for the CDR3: TGTGCCAGCGGACAGCAAGAGACCCAGTACTTC. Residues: CASGQQETQYF.

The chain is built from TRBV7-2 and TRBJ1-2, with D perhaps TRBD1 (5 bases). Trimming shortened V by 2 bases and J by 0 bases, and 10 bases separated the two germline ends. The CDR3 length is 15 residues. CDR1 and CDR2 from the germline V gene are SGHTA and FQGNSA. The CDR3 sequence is CASSLQGVANYGYTF. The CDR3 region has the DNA TGTGCCAGCAGCTTACAGGGAGTTGCTAACTATGGCTACACCTTC.

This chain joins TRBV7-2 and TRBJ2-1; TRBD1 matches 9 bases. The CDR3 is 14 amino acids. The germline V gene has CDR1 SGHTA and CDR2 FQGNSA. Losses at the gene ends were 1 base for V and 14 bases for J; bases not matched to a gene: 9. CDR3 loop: CASSLVEGGQGEFF. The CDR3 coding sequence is TGTGCCAGCAGCTTAGTAGAAGGGGGACAGGGTGAGTTCTTC. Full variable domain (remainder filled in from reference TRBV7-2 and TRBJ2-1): GAGVSQSPSNKVTEKGKDVELRCDPISGHTALYWYRQSLGQGLEFLIYFQGNSAPDKSGLPSDRFSAERTGGSVSTLTIQRTQQEDSAVYLCASSLVEGGQGEFFGPGTRLTVL.

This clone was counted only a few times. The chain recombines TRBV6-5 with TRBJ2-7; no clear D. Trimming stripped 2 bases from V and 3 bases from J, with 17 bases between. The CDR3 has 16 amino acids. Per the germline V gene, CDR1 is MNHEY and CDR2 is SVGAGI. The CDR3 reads CASSYTTVGSYYEQYF. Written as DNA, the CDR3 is TGTGCCAGCAGTTACACCACTGTTGGGTCGTACTACGAGCAGTACTTC.

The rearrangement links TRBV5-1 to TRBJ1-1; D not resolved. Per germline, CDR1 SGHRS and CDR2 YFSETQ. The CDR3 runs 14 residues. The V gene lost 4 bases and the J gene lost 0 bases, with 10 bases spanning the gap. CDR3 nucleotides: TGCGCCAGCAGCCTTGGACTTATGAACACTGAAGCTTTCTTT. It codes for CASSLGLMNTEAFF.

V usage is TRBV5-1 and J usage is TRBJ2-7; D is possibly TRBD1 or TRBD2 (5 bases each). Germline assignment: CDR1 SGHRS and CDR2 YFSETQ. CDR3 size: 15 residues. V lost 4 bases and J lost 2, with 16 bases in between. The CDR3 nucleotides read TGCGCCAGCAGCCTAGAGGGGCGGATTACCTACGAGCAGTACTTC. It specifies CASSLEGRITYEQYF.

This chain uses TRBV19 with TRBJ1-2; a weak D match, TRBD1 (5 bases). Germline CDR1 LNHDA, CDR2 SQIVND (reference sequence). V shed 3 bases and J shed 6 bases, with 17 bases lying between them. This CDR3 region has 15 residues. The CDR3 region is CASSMGPASVDGYTF. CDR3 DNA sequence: TGTGCCAGTAGTATGGGGCCGGCGTCGGTGGATGGCTACACCTTC.

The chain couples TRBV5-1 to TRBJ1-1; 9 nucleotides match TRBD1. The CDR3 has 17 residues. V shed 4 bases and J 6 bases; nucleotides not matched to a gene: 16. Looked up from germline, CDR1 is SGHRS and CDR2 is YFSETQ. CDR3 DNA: TGCGCCAGCAGCCTCGGACAGGGGATTCCGGTGATACCTGAAGCTTTCTTT. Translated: CASSLGQGIPVIPEAFF.

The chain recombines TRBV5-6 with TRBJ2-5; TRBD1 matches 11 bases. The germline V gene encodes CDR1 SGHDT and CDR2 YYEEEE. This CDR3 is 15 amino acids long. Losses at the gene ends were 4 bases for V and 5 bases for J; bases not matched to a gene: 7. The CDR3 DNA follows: TGTGCCAGCAGCCTTAGGACAGGGGGCTGGGAGACCCAGTACTTC. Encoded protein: CASSLRTGGWETQYF.

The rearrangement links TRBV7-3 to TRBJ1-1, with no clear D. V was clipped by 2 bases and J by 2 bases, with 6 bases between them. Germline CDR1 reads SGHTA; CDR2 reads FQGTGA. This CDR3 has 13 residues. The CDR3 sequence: CASSLQQNTEAFF. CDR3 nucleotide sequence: TGTGCCAGCAGCTTACAGCAAAACACTGAAGCTTTCTTT.

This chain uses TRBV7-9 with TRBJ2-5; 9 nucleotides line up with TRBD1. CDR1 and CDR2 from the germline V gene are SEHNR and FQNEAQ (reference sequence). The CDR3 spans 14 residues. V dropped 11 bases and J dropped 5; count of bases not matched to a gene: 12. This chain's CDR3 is CAGIRDRVSETQYF. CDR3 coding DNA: TGTGCCGGAATCCGGGACAGGGTATCGGAGACCCAGTACTTC.

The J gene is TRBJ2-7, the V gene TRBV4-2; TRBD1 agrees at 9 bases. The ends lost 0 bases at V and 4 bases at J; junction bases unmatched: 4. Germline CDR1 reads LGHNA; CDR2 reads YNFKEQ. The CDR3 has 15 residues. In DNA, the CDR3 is TGTGCCAGCAGCCAAGAGGGGACAGGGAAGTACGAGCAGTACTTC. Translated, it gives CASSQEGTGKYEQYF.

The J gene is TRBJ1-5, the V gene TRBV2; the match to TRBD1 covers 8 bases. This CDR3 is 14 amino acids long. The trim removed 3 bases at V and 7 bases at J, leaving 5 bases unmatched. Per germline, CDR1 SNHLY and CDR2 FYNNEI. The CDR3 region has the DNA TGTGCCAGCAGTGAGGACAGGGCATGGCAGCCCCAGCATTTT. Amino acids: CASSEDRAWQPQHF.

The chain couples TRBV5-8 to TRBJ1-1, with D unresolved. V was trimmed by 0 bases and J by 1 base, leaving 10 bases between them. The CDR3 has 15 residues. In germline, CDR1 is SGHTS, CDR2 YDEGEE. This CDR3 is CASSLARGWNTEAFF. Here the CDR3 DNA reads TGTGCCAGCAGCTTGGCCCGGGGTTGGAACACTGAAGCTTTCTTT.

The CDR3 DNA reads TGTGCCAGCAGTGTGGAGGGACAGGGCACAGATACGCAGTATTTT. Protein product: CASSVEGQGTDTQYF. This sequence joins TRBV2 and TRBJ2-3; 8 bases are shared with TRBD1. Germline V lookup: CDR1 SNHLY, CDR2 FYNNEI. The CDR3 spans 15 residues. After removal of 4 bases from V and 1 base from J, the junction contained 4 bases not matched to a gene.

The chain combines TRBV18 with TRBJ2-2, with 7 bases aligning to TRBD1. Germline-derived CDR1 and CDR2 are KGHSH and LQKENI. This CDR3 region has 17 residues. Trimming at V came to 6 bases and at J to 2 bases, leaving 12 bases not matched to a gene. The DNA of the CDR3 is TGTGCCAGCTCTTATTTGGCGGCAGGGGGAAACACCGGGGAGCTGTTTTTT. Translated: CASSYLAAGGNTGELFF. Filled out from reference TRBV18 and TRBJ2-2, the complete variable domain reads NAGVMQNPRHLVRRRGQEARLRCSPMKGHSHVYWYRQLPEEGLKFMVYLQKENIIDESGMPKERFSAEFPKEGPSILRIQQVVRGDSAAYFCASSYLAAGGNTGELFFGEGSRLTVL.

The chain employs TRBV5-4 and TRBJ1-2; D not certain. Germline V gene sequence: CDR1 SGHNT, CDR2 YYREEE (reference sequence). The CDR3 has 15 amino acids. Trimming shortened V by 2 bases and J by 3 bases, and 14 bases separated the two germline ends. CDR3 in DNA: TGTGCCAGCAGCTTTTTCCCGCCTGGAGACTATGGCTACACCTTC. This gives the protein CASSFFPPGDYGYTF.